The 18 T cell receptor beta chains in this list originate from one sample, sequenced in a study of blood T cell repertoires in COVID-19. Only in-frame clones appear in the TCRdb table, and some are missing; sequencing was by immunoSEQ multiplex PCR. The data show about 190,000 clones, less than 90% seen once. Sample: peripheral blood. These receptors were collected from a man aged 25 to 40 with acute or convalescent COVID-19.

The chain links TRBV14 to TRBJ2-1, with 7 bases that match TRBD1. CDR1 SGHDN and CDR2 FVKESK come from the germline V gene. This CDR3 is 13 amino acids long. V dropped 0 bases and J dropped 12; count of bases not matched to a gene: 5. The CDR3: CASSQDRGQGQFF. CDR3 bases: TGTGCCAGCAGCCAAGATAGGGGGCAAGGGCAGTTCTTC.

V usage is TRBV5-4 and J usage is TRBJ2-7, with 9 bases aligning to TRBD2. V lost 8 bases, J lost 1 base, and 10 bases stayed unmatched. The CDR3 runs to 15 residues. Germline assignment: CDR1 SGHNT and CDR2 YYREEE (reference sequence). The CDR3 region has the DNA TGTGCCAGTTCAGCGGGGGGTCAAAGATCCTACGAGCAGTACTTC. Amino acid sequence: CASSAGGQRSYEQYF. The full variable domain, its missing parts supplied by reference TRBV5-4 and TRBJ2-7, is ETGVTQSPTHLIKTRGQQVTLRCSSQSGHNTVSWYQQALGQGPQFIFQYYREEENGRGNFPPRFSGLQFPNYSSELNVNALELDDSALYLCASSAGGQRSYEQYFGPGTRLTVT.

This clone has just one count. This rearrangement joins TRBV20-1 to TRBJ2-1; D gene unclear. Germline V CDR1 and CDR2: DFQATT, SNEGSKA (reference sequence). The CDR3 extends over 11 amino acids. Trimming pared 6 bases from V and 8 bases from J, leaving 11 bases between. CDR3 region: CSAAIVYEQFF. The DNA of the CDR3 is TGCAGTGCGGCAATCGTATATGAGCAGTTCTTC.

The rearrangement joins TRBV15 to TRBJ1-1, with 7 bases matching TRBD1. The CDR3 is made up of 15 amino acids. The germline CDR1 and CDR2 sequences are LNHNV and YYDKDF (reference sequence). Germline trimming cut 1 base from V and 2 bases from J; bases unmatched to any gene: 4. The CDR3 DNA reads as TGTGCCACCAGCAGAGCCGGGACAGCCAACACTGAAGCTTTCTTT. Its translation is CATSRAGTANTEAFF.

The chain uses TRBV5-1 and TRBJ2-5, with 11 nucleotides matching TRBD2. The CDR3 has 18 amino acids. The V gene's germline CDR1 is SGHRS and CDR2 YFSETQ. V lost 2 bases, J lost 3 bases, and 12 bases stayed unmatched. This CDR3 reads CASSLRGSLAGGEETQYF. In DNA, the CDR3 is TGCGCCAGCAGCTTAAGAGGGTCCCTAGCGGGGGGCGAAGAGACCCAGTACTTC. The full variable domain, completed using reference TRBV5-1 and TRBJ2-5, is KAGVTQTPRYLIKTRGQQVTLSCSPISGHRSVSWYQQTPGQGLQFLFEYFSETQRNKGNFPGRFSGRQFSNSRSEMNVSTLELGDSALYLCASSLRGSLAGGEETQYFGPGTRLLVL.

V is TRBV11-2 and J is TRBJ1-4; 7 bases agree with TRBD1. The CDR3 spans 15 residues. CDR1 and CDR2 (germline): SGHAT, FQNNGV. V trimming: 5 bases; J trimming: 9 bases; junction bases outside the gene matches: 12. The CDR3 region has the DNA TGTGCCAGCAGCACCACAGGGGAGTCAGTGAAAAAACTGTTTTTT. Its protein is CASSTTGESVKKLFF.

This chain uses TRBV20-1 with TRBJ1-5, with D tentatively TRBD1 (5 bases). This CDR3 region has 15 residues. The V and J ends lost 3 bases and 6 bases respectively, with 18 bases between them. Germline V gene lookup returns CDR1 DFQATT and CDR2 SNEGSKA (reference sequence). CDR3 coding DNA: TGCAGTGCTAGTGAGGGGAGGAGTTCGTTTCAGCCCCAGCATTTT. The encoded protein is CSASEGRSSFQPQHF.

J is TRBJ1-5 and V is TRBV29-1; 7 bases map to TRBD1. The CDR3 covers 14 residues. Trimming took 5 bases from V and 3 from J; bases not matched to a gene: 7. CDR1 and CDR2 from the germline V gene are SQVTM and ANQGSEA. The chain's CDR3 is CSVSTGVYNQPQHF. The CDR3 DNA reads TGCAGCGTTTCCACAGGGGTGTACAATCAGCCCCAGCATTTT.

The V call is TRBV7-9, the J call TRBJ1-2, with D perhaps matching TRBD1 (5 bases). V lost 1 base and J 1 base, leaving 7 bases between the germline ends. Germline CDR1 reads SEHNR; CDR2 reads FQNEAQ (reference sequence). The CDR3 consists of 14 residues. The CDR3 here is CASSLGGHNYGYTF. DNA for the CDR3: TGTGCCAGCAGCTTAGGTGGACATAACTATGGCTACACCTTC.

The chain couples TRBV20-1 to TRBJ2-2, with a weak D call TRBD2 (6 bases). Germline V gene lookup returns CDR1 DFQATT and CDR2 SNEGSKA (reference sequence). The CDR3 is 14 amino acids. The germline V and J ends were trimmed by 3 bases and 5 bases, with 13 bases remaining between them. CDR3 protein: CSASKLRGTGELFF. In DNA form, the CDR3 reads TGCAGTGCTAGTAAGCTCCGGGGGACCGGGGAGCTGTTTTTT.

V gene TRBV27 combines with J gene TRBJ2-3; possible D gene TRBD1, 6 bases. CDR1 MNHEY and CDR2 SMNVEV come from the germline V gene (reference sequence). Trimming removed 3 bases at V and 3 bases at J, with 7 bases between. This CDR3 is built from 13 residues. In DNA, the CDR3 is TGTGCCAGCAGTTTGACAGGAACAGATACGCAGTATTTT. Residues: CASSLTGTDTQYF.

CDR3 DNA: TGCGCCAGCAGCGTGACAAGTTCCTACGAGCAGTACTTC. Translation gives CASSVTSSYEQYF. V is TRBV5-1 and J is TRBJ2-7; unclear D gene. CDR1 is SGHRS, CDR2 YFSETQ, per germline. V lost 4 bases and J 1 base, leaving 9 bases between the germline ends. CDR3 size: 13 residues.

The V and J genes are TRBV9 and TRBJ1-2; D gene ambiguous. The CDR3 sequence is 12 residues long. From germline, CDR1 is SGDLS and CDR2 YYNGEE. The V gene lost 4 bases and the J gene lost 6 bases, with 10 bases spanning the gap. The CDR3 DNA sequence: TGTGCCAGCAGCCGGAGTTCTAATGGCTACACCTTC. It codes for CASSRSSNGYTF. Full variable domain (missing parts from reference TRBV9 and TRBJ1-2): DSGVTQTPKHLITATGQRVTLRCSPRSGDLSVYWYQQSLDQGLQFLIQYYNGEERAKGNILERFSAQQFPDLHSELNLSSLELGDSALYFCASSRSSNGYTFGSGTRLTVV.

V is TRBV4-1 and J is TRBJ2-7; the D is unclear. Looked up from germline, CDR1 is MGHRA and CDR2 is YSYEKL. The CDR3 runs to 14 residues. Trimming cost V 4 bases and J 1 base, with 11 bases left between them. The CDR3 reads CASSPPLISYEQYF. The DNA for the CDR3 is TGCGCCAGCAGCCCCCCACTGATATCCTACGAGCAGTACTTC.

This chain connects TRBV5-1 to TRBJ2-7; the D gene is possibly TRBD1 (6 bases). The germline V gene has CDR1 SGHRS and CDR2 YFSETQ. V shed 0 bases and J shed 2 bases, with 15 bases lying between them. This CDR3 region has 16 residues. CDR3 loop: CASSLVGQGPPYEQYF. DNA for the CDR3: TGCGCCAGCAGCTTGGTTGGTCAGGGGCCTCCCTACGAGCAGTACTTC.

The J gene is TRBJ1-2, the V gene TRBV28, with D unclear. Trimming stripped 3 bases from V and 7 bases from J, with 12 bases between. The CDR3 contains 13 residues. The germline V gene encodes CDR1 MDHEN and CDR2 SYDVKM. CDR3 bases: TGTGCCAGCAGTTTGGCCGGTGGAGTTGGCTACACCTTC. Its protein is CASSLAGGVGYTF.

The V call is TRBV4-1, the J call TRBJ1-1; D is perhaps TRBD1 (6 bases). Germline CDR1 and CDR2: MGHRA and YSYEKL. The V gene lost 2 bases and the J gene lost 4 bases, with 17 bases spanning the gap. This CDR3 is 16 amino acids long. Here the CDR3 reads CASSQQNRAGGTEAFF. The CDR3 bases are TGCGCCAGCAGCCAACAGAACAGGGCGGGAGGCACTGAAGCTTTCTTT.

Only one count was recorded for this clone. CDR3 in amino acids: CASSLIGDEAFF. As DNA, the CDR3 is TGTGCCAGCAGTTTAATCGGGGATGAAGCTTTCTTT. The V gene is TRBV27, the J gene TRBJ1-1; D not resolved. The germline V and J ends were trimmed by 2 bases and 7 bases, with 8 bases remaining between them. The CDR3 covers 12 residues. CDR1 and CDR2 (germline): MNHEY, SMNVEV (reference sequence).